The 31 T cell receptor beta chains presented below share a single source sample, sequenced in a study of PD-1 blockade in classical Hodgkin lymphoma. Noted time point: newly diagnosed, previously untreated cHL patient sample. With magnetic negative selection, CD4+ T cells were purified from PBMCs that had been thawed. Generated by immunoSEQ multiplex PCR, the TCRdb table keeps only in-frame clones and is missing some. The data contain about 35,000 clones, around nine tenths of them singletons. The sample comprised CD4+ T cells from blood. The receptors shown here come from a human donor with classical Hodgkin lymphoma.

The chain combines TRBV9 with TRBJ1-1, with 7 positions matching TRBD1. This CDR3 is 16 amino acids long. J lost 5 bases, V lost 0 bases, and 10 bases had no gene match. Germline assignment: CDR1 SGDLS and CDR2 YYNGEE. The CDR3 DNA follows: TGTGCCAGCAGCGTAGGCACAGGGGCGCCTGCGACTGAAGCTTTCTTT. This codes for CASSVGTGAPATEAFF.

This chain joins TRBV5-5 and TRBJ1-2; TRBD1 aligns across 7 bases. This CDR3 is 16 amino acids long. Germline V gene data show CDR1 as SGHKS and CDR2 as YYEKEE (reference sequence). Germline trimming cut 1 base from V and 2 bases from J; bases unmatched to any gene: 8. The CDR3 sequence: CASSLRTGDFNYGYTF. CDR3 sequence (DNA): TGTGCCAGCAGCTTGCGGACAGGCGACTTCAACTATGGCTACACCTTC.

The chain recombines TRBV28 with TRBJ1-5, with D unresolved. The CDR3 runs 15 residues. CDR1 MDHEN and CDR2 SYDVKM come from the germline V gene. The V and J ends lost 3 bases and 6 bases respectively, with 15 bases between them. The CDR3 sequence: CASSFPLGGAQPQHF. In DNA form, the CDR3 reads TGTGCCAGCAGTTTCCCCCTAGGAGGTGCTCAGCCCCAGCATTTT.

The CDR3 DNA is TGTGCCAGCAGTGAAGAAGGCCCCAGCTCTGGGGCCAACGTCCTGACTTTC. It codes for CASSEEGPSSGANVLTF. The chain recombines TRBV2 with TRBJ2-6; no clear D gene. This CDR3 is 17 amino acids long. Trimming took 1 base from V and 0 from J, leaving 10 bases between them. CDR1 is SNHLY and CDR2 is FYNNEI in the germline V gene.

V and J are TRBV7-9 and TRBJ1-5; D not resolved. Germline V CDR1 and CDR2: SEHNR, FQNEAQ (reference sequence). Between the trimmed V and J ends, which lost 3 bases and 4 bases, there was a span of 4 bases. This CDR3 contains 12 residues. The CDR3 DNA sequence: TGTGCCAGCAGCTTTGCTAATCAGCCCCAGCATTTT. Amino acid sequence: CASSFANQPQHF.

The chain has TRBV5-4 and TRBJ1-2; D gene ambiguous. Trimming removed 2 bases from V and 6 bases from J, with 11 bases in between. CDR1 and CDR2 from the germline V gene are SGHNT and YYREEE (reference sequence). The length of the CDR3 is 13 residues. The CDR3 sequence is CASSLQGRDGYTF. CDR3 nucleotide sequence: TGTGCCAGCAGCTTACAAGGGAGGGATGGCTACACCTTC.

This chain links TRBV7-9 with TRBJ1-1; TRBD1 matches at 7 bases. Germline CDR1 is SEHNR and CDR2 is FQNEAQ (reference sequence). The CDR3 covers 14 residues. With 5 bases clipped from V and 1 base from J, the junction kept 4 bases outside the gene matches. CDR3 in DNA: TGTGCCAGCAGCGCGTACAGGGGGAACACTGAAGCTTTCTTT. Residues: CASSAYRGNTEAFF.

The CDR3 nucleotides are TGTGCCACAAGGGAGGGACAGGGGGACAATGAGCAGTTCTTC. Its translation: CATREGQGDNEQFF. This rearrangement joins TRBV28 to TRBJ2-1; TRBD1 aligns across 11 bases. V lost 10 bases and J lost 5; bases outside the gene matches: 7. Germline CDR1 is MDHEN and CDR2 is SYDVKM. The CDR3 length is 14 residues.

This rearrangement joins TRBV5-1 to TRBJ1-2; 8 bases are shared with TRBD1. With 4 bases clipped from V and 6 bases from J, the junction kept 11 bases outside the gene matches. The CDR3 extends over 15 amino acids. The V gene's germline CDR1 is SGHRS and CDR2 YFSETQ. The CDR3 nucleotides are TGCGCCAGCAGCCCTCGACAGGGGACGTTTGATGGCTACACCTTC. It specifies CASSPRQGTFDGYTF.

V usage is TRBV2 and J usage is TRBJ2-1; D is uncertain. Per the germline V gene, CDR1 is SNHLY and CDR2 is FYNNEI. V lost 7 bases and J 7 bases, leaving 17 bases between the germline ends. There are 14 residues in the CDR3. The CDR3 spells CASKRNQNYNEQFF. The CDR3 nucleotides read TGTGCCAGCAAGCGTAACCAGAACTATAATGAGCAGTTCTTC.

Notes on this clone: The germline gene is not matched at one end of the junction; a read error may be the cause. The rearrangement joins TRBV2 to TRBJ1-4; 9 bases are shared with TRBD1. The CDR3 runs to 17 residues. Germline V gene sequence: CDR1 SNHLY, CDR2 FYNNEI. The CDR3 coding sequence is TGTGTCAGCCTAAGGGACAGGGCCCAGTCGGGGGGAGAAAAACTGTTTTTT. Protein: CVSLRDRAQSGGEKLFF.

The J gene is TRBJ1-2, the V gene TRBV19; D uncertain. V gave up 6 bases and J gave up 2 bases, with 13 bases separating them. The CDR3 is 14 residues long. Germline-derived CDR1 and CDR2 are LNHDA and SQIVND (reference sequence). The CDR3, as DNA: TGTGCCAGTAGCTTTTCTACAAAAAACTATGGCTACACCTTC. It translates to CASSFSTKNYGYTF.

CDR3 nucleotide sequence: TGTGCCAGCAGCACCGACAGACCTAATTCACCCCTCCACTTT. This encodes CASSTDRPNSPLHF. The chain uses TRBV7-3 and TRBJ1-6; possibly TRBD1 for D (5 bases). V shed 5 bases and J shed 6 bases, with 11 bases lying between them. The CDR3 spans 14 residues. CDR1 is SGHTA, CDR2 FQGTGA, per germline.

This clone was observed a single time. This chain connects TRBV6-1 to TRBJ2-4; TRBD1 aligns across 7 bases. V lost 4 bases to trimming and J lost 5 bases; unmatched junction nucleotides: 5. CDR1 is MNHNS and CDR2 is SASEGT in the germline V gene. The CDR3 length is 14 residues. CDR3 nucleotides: TGTGCCAGCAGTGGAGGGGGCTCTCAAAACATTCAGTACTTC. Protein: CASSGGGSQNIQYF.

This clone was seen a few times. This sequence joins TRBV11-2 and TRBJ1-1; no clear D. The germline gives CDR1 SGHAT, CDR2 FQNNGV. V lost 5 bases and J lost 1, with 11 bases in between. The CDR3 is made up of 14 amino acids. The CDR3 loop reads CASSPKRGNTEAFF. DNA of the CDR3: TGTGCCAGCAGCCCAAAAAGAGGGAACACTGAAGCTTTCTTT.

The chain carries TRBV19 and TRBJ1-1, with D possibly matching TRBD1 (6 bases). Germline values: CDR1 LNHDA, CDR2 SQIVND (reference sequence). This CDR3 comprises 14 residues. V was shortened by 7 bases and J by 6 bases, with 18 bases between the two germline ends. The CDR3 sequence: CASTDRGGIAEAFF. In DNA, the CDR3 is TGTGCCAGTACCGATCGAGGGGGTATCGCTGAAGCTTTCTTT.

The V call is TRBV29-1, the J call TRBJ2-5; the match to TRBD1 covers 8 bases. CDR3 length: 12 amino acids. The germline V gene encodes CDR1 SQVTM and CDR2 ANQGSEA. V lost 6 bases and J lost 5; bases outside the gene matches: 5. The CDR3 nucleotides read TGCAGCGTCGCGACAGGGGTGGAGACCCAGTACTTC. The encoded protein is CSVATGVETQYF. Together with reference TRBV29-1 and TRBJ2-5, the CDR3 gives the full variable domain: SAVISQKPSRDICQRGTSLTIQCQVDSQVTMMFWYRQQPGQSLTLIATANQGSEATYESGFVIDKFPISRPNLTFSTLTVSNMSPEDSSIYLCSVATGVETQYFGPGTRLLVL.

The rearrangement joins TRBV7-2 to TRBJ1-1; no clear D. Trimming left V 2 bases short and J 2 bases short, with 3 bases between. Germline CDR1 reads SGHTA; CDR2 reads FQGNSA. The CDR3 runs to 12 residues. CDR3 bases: TGTGCCAGCAGCTTATTCAACACTGAAGCTTTCTTT. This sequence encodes CASSLFNTEAFF.

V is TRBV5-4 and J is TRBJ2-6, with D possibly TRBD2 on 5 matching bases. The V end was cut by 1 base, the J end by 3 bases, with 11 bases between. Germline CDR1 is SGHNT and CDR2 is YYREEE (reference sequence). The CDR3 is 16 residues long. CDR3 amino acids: CASSLIEGSGANVLTF. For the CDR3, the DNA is TGTGCCAGCAGCTTGATTGAGGGAAGTGGGGCCAACGTCCTGACTTTC.

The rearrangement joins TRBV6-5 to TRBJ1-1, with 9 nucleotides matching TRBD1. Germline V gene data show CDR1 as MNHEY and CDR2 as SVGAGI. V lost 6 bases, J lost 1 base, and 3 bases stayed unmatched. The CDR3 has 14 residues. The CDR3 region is CASRGTGKNTEAFF. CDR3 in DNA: TGTGCCAGCAGGGGGACAGGGAAGAACACTGAAGCTTTCTTT.

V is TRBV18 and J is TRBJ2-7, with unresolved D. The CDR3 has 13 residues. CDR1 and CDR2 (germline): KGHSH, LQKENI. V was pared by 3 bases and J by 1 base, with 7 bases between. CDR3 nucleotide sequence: TGTGCCAGCTCACCGGCAGATTCCTACGAGCAGTACTTC. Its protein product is CASSPADSYEQYF. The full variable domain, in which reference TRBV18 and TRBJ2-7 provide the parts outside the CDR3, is NAGVMQNPRHLVRRRGQEARLRCSPMKGHSHVYWYRQLPEEGLKFMVYLQKENIIDESGMPKERFSAEFPKEGPSILRIQQVVRGDSAAYFCASSPADSYEQYFGPGTRLTVT.

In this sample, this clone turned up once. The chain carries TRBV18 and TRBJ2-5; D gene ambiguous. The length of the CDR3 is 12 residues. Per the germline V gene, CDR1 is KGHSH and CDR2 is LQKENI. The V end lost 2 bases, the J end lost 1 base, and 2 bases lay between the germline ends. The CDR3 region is CASSPSQETQYF. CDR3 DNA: TGTGCCAGCTCACCATCCCAAGAGACCCAGTACTTC.

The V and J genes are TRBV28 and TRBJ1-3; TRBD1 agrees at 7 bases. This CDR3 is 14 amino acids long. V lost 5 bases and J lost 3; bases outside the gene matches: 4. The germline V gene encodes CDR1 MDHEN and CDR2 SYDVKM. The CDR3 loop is CASSGTGDGNTIYF. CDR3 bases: TGTGCCAGCAGTGGAACAGGGGATGGAAACACCATATATTTT.

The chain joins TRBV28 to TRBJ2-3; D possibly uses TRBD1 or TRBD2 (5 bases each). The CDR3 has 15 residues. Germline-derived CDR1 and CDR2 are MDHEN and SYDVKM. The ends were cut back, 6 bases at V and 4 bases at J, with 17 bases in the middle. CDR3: CASSPGDLLSDTQYF. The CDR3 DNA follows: TGTGCCAGCAGCCCCGGGGACCTGTTGTCAGATACGCAGTATTTT.

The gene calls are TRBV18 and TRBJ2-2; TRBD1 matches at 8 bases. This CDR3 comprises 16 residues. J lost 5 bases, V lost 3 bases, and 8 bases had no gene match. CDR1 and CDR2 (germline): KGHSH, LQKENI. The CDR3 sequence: CASSPFGQGRTGELFF. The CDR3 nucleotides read TGTGCCAGCTCACCCTTCGGACAGGGAAGAACCGGGGAGCTGTTTTTT.

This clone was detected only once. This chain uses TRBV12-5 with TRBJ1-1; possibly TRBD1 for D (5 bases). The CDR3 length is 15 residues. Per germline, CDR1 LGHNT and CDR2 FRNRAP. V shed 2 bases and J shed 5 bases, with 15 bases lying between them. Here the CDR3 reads CASGLTKDWGTEAFF. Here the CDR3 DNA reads TGTGCTAGTGGTTTGACCAAGGACTGGGGGACTGAAGCTTTCTTT.

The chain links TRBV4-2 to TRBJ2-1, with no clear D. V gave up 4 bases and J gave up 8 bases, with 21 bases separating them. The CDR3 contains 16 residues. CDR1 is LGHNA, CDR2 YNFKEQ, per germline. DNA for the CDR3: TGTGCCAGCAGCCTCGACCCGGACCTCGCAAGGGATGAGCAGTTCTTC. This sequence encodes CASSLDPDLARDEQFF.

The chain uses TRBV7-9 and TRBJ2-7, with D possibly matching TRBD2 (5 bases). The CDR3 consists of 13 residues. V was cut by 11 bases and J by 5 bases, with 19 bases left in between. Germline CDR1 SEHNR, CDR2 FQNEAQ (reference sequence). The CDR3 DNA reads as TGTGCCGGTGCCGGGAATCGGGGTGACGAGCAGTACTTC. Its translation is CAGAGNRGDEQYF.

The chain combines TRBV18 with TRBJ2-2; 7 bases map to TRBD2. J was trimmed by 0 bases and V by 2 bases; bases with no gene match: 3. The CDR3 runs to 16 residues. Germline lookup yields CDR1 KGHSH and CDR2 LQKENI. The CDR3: CASSPGLAANTGELFF. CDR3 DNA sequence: TGTGCCAGCTCACCAGGGCTAGCGGCGAACACCGGGGAGCTGTTTTTT.

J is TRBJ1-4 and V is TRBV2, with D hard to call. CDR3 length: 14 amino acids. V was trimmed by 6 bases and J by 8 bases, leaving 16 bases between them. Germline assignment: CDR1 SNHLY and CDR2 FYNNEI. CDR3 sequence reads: CASRGRGLGEKLFF. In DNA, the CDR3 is TGTGCCAGCAGAGGGAGAGGGCTTGGAGAAAAACTGTTTTTT.

The CDR3 reads CASSQDRGRGAFF. DNA for the CDR3: TGTGCCAGCAGCCAAGACAGGGGGCGCGGAGCTTTCTTT. The rearrangement links TRBV14 to TRBJ1-1; TRBD1 agrees at 8 bases. V lost 0 bases, J lost 10 bases, and 4 bases stayed unmatched. Germline CDR1 is SGHDN and CDR2 is FVKESK. The CDR3 sequence is 13 residues long. Using reference TRBV14 and TRBJ1-1 for the parts outside the CDR3, the full variable domain is EAGVTQFPSHSVIEKGQTVTLRCDPISGHDNLYWYRRVMGKEIKFLLHFVKESKQDESGMPNNRFLAERTGGTYSTLKVQPAELEDSGVYFCASSQDRGRGAFFGQGTRLTVV.